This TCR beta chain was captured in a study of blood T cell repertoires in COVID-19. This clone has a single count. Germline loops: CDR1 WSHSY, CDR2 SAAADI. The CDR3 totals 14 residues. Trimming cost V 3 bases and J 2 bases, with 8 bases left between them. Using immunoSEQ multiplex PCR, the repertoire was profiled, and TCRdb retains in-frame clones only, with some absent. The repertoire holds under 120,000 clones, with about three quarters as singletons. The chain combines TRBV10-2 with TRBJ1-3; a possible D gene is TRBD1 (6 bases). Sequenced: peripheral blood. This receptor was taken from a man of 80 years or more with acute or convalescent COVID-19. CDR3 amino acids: CASSEQGTGNTIYF. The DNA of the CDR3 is TGCGCCAGCAGTGAACAGGGAACTGGAAACACCATATATTTT.